One and the same sample provided the 30 T cell receptor beta chains below, sequenced in a study of spatial heterogeneity in lung cancer. Time point: sample taken at primary tumor resection. Unsorted whole RNA samples from tumor, nontumor lung or frozen PBMC were sequenced. MiXCR, run by TCRdb on the 5' RACE reads, gives a single entry per CDR3 protein. Here the sample spans tens of thousands of distinct CDR3 sequences, approximately 12% being singletons. This specimen consisted of PBMCs, obtained at surgery. The receptors derive from a male donor with early-stage non-small cell lung cancer.

This clonotype appeared a single time. This may be a read error, as it is one base from a much larger clone. Here the CDR3 omits its conserved ending phenylalanine or tryptophan, so a read error is the likely source. The chain links TRBV12-3 or TRBV12-4 to TRBJ1-1; tentative D call: TRBD1 (6 bases). Trimming removed 5 bases at V and 5 bases at J, with 9 bases between. The CDR3 length is 12 residues. The CDR3 DNA reads as TGTGCCAGCAGTCCCGGACAGACTGAAGCTTTCCTT. It encodes CASSPGQTEAFL.

This clonotype was observed a few times. This rearrangement joins TRBV12-3 or TRBV12-4 to TRBJ2-2; D uncertain. This CDR3 is 14 amino acids long. V was trimmed by 7 bases and J by 4 bases, leaving 13 bases between them. This chain's CDR3 is CASTATESTGELFF. The CDR3 DNA sequence: TGTGCCAGCACGGCCACAGAGTCCACCGGGGAGCTGTTTTTT.

The chain has TRBV20-1 and TRBJ2-3; the D is unclear. Looked up from germline, CDR1 is DFQATT and CDR2 is SNEGSKA (reference sequence). V shed 2 bases and J shed 6 bases, with 6 bases lying between them. This CDR3 is 11 amino acids long. CDR3 bases: TGCAGTGCTAGACGGGCTGATACGCAGTATTTT. Its protein product is CSARRADTQYF.

This clonotype was recorded a few times. CDR3 in amino acids: CALLPHSNYGYTF. In DNA form, the CDR3 reads TGTGCCCTTCTCCCACACTCTAACTATGGCTACACCTTC. V usage is TRBV30 and J usage is TRBJ1-2; the D is unclear. The CDR3 is 13 amino acids. Germline loops: CDR1 GTSNPN, CDR2 SVGIG (reference sequence). The V gene lost 8 bases and the J gene lost 0 bases, with 13 bases spanning the gap.

The chain has TRBV18 and TRBJ2-3; 10 bases are shared with TRBD2. This CDR3 is built from 15 residues. Trimming cost V 3 bases and J 4 bases; bases outside gene matches: 4. The germline V gene encodes CDR1 KGHSH and CDR2 LQKENI. This CDR3 is CASSPASGRADTQYF. The CDR3 nucleotides read TGTGCCAGCTCACCGGCCAGCGGGAGGGCAGATACGCAGTATTTT.

This clonotype appeared a few times. The rearrangement links TRBV30 to TRBJ2-2, with D perhaps TRBD2 (5 bases). Trimming removed 4 bases at V and 6 bases at J, with 9 bases between. The CDR3 is 12 residues long. Per the germline V gene, CDR1 is GTSNPN and CDR2 is SVGIG (reference sequence). Here the CDR3 reads CAWTRAAGELFF. CDR3 DNA: TGTGCCTGGACAAGAGCGGCCGGGGAGCTGTTTTTT.

In its sample, this clonotype was seen a few times. The rearrangement joins TRBV6-2 or TRBV6-3 to TRBJ2-4, with a tentative D call TRBD2 (6 bases). Germline CDR1 reads MNHEY; CDR2 reads SVGEGT. Between the trimmed V and J ends, which lost 1 base and 9 bases, there was a span of 10 bases. The CDR3 has 13 residues. CDR3 amino acids: CASSYYGGSIQYF. CDR3 bases: TGTGCCAGCAGTTACTACGGAGGGAGCATTCAGTACTTC.

The chain carries TRBV28 and TRBJ1-4, with a weak D call TRBD1 (5 bases). The CDR3 length is 13 residues. The germline V and J ends were trimmed by 6 bases and 8 bases, with 13 bases remaining between them. Per the germline V gene, CDR1 is MDHEN and CDR2 is SYDVKM. The CDR3 coding sequence is TGTGCCAGCAGGGAGACAGCGGCAGAAAAACTGTTTTTT. This encodes CASRETAAEKLFF.

This chain joins TRBV12-3 or TRBV12-4 and TRBJ1-3, with D possibly matching TRBD1 (5 bases). The CDR3 runs to 10 residues. The CDR3 sequence is CASGLNTIYF. DNA of the CDR3: TGTGCATCGGGGCTAAACACCATATATTTT.

The chain combines TRBV11-1 with TRBJ2-7, with 10 bases fitting TRBD2. Germline lookup yields CDR1 SGHAT and CDR2 FQDESV (reference sequence). The CDR3 contains 15 residues. V shed 0 bases, J shed 5 bases, and the junction held 4 bases outside the gene matches. CDR3 DNA sequence: TGTGCCAGCAGCTTAGCGAGCCTAGCGGGAGACGAGCAGTACTTC. This sequence encodes CASSLASLAGDEQYF.

The V call is TRBV2, the J call TRBJ2-4, with TRBD1 as a possible D gene (5 bases). Per the germline V gene, CDR1 is SNHLY and CDR2 is FYNNEI. The germline V and J ends were trimmed by 8 bases and 1 base, with 12 bases remaining between them. CDR3 size: 14 residues. In DNA form, the CDR3 reads TGTGCCAGCCAGGGATATAATGCCAAAAACATTCAGTACTTC. As protein: CASQGYNAKNIQYF.

This clonotype was seen only a few times. J is TRBJ1-1 and V is TRBV7-2, with 7 nucleotides matching TRBD1. This CDR3 is 14 amino acids long. Germline V gene sequence: CDR1 SGHTA, CDR2 FQGNSA. The junction had 9 bases not matched to a gene; V was cut back by 5 bases and J by 6 bases. CDR3 protein: CASSEGATRSEAFF. CDR3 sequence (DNA): TGTGCCAGCAGCGAGGGGGCGACTCGGTCTGAAGCTTTCTTT.

The chain uses TRBV6-5 and TRBJ2-3, with D tentatively TRBD2 (5 bases). V was cut by 6 bases and J by 0 bases, with 10 bases left in between. CDR1 is MNHEY and CDR2 is SVGAGI in the germline V gene. The CDR3 has 14 amino acids. DNA for the CDR3: TGTGCCAGCAGCGACCGGACTAGCACAGATACGCAGTATTTT. It codes for CASSDRTSTDTQYF.

The sample holds a few counts of this clonotype. The chain employs TRBV6-4 and TRBJ1-2; D not certain. The ends were cut back, 0 bases at V and 1 base at J, with 6 bases in the middle. The germline CDR1 and CDR2 sequences are MRHNA and SNTAGT. This CDR3 spans 14 amino acids. The CDR3, as DNA: TGTGCCAGCAGTGACTCCCCGGATAACTATGGCTACACCTTC. Its translation: CASSDSPDNYGYTF.

The chain employs TRBV5-1 and TRBJ1-2, with no clear D. This CDR3 has 12 residues. Trimming left V 1 base short and J 4 bases short, with 5 bases between. Germline CDR1 and CDR2: SGHRS and YFSETQ. Here the CDR3 reads CASSLNSYGYTF. DNA of the CDR3: TGCGCCAGCAGCTTGAACAGCTATGGCTACACCTTC.

A word on this clonotype: Possible read error: a much larger clone is one base away. This chain connects TRBV7-2 to TRBJ1-2; TRBD1 agrees at 8 bases. This CDR3 spans 15 amino acids. Germline V gene sequence: CDR1 SGHTA, CDR2 FQGNSA. In nucleotides, the CDR3 is TGTGTCAGCAGCCGACAGGGGATACTTAACTATGGCTACACCTTC. Amino acids: CVSSRQGILNYGYTF.

This clonotype was picked up a small number of times. The rearrangement uses TRBV7-9 and TRBJ1-5; D uncertain. Trimming shortened V by 5 bases and J by 0 bases, and 11 bases separated the two germline ends. CDR3 size: 15 residues. Germline V gene lookup returns CDR1 SEHNR and CDR2 FQNEAQ (reference sequence). In DNA, the CDR3 is TGTGCCAGCAGCGCCGGGGATTTTAGCAATCAGCCCCAGCATTTT. Residues: CASSAGDFSNQPQHF. Based on the CDR3 plus reference TRBV7-9 and TRBJ1-5, the full variable domain is DTGVSQNPRHKITKRGQNVTFRCDPISEHNRLYWYRQTLGQGPEFLTYFQNEAQLEKSRLLSDRFSAERPKGSFSTLEIQRTEQGDSAMYLCASSAGDFSNQPQHFGDGTRLSIL.

The V gene is TRBV5-5, the J gene TRBJ2-7, with D possibly being TRBD1 (7 bases). V was cut by 2 bases and J by 0 bases, with 18 bases left in between. The CDR3 extends over 17 amino acids. Germline loops: CDR1 SGHKS, CDR2 YYEKEE (reference sequence). CDR3 protein: CASSFAGQRGGSYEQYF. The CDR3 DNA reads as TGTGCCAGCAGCTTTGCGGGACAGCGTGGGGGCTCCTACGAGCAGTACTTC.

The sample holds many counts of this clonotype. The gene calls are TRBV9 and TRBJ2-1, with 7 positions matching TRBD1. Germline CDR1 and CDR2: SGDLS and YYNGEE. With V trimmed by 0 bases and J by 2 bases, 2 bases remained unmatched. The CDR3 loop spans 15 amino acids. The CDR3 coding sequence is TGTGCCAGCAGCGTAGCCGGGACAGCCTACAATGAGCAGTTCTTC. This gives the protein CASSVAGTAYNEQFF.

The chain joins TRBV6-6 to TRBJ1-3; 7 bases fit TRBD1. The CDR3 sequence is 19 residues long. CDR1 and CDR2 from the germline V gene are MNHNY and SVGAGI (reference sequence). The trim removed 4 bases at V and 1 base at J, leaving 16 bases unmatched. The CDR3 DNA reads as TGTGCCAGCAGTTCCCCCTTCTTAACAGGGGAGTTTTCTGGAAACACCATATATTTT. This gives the protein CASSSPFLTGEFSGNTIYF.

This clonotype has a count of ten or more. J is TRBJ2-1 and V is TRBV12-3 or TRBV12-4, with 12 nucleotides matching TRBD2. V dropped 6 bases and J dropped 6; count of bases not matched to a gene: 6. This CDR3 contains 15 residues. CDR3 region: CASSLAGGPANEQFF. The CDR3 DNA is TGTGCCAGCAGCCTAGCGGGGGGGCCCGCCAATGAGCAGTTCTTC.

This clonotype was seen at least ten times. V and J are TRBV28 and TRBJ1-4, with 7 bases lining up with TRBD1. Germline V gene data show CDR1 as MDHEN and CDR2 as SYDVKM. The CDR3 covers 14 residues. Trimming removed 6 bases from V and 2 bases from J; junction bases left unmatched: 3. Here the CDR3 DNA reads TGTGCCAGCAGGCGACAGGGTACTAATGAAAAACTGTTTTTT. Translation: CASRRQGTNEKLFF. The full variable domain, completed using reference TRBV28 and TRBJ1-4, is DVKVTQSSRYLVKRTGEKVFLECVQDMDHENMFWYRQDPGLGLRLIYFSYDVKMKEKGDIPEGYSVSREKKERFSLILESASTNQTSMYLCASRRQGTNEKLFFGSGTQLSVL.

The CDR3 DNA reads as TGTGCCAGCAGTTACGTCGCTGGCACTGAAGCTTTCTTT. Its translation is CASSYVAGTEAFF. J is TRBJ1-1 and V is TRBV6-6; unclear D gene. From germline, CDR1 is MNHNY and CDR2 SVGAGI (reference sequence). The ends were cut back, 2 bases at V and 4 bases at J, with 8 bases in the middle. The CDR3 loop spans 13 amino acids.

This clonotype appeared a few times. The chain employs TRBV19 and TRBJ2-1; D unresolved. The CDR3 is 11 amino acids. Trimming took 7 bases from V and 6 from J, leaving 7 bases between them. Per germline, CDR1 LNHDA and CDR2 SQIVND (reference sequence). The chain's CDR3 is CASTTANEQFF. The CDR3 nucleotides read TGTGCCAGTACTACCGCCAATGAGCAGTTCTTC.

This clonotype appeared many times. The chain recombines TRBV20-1 with TRBJ1-5; D unclear. This CDR3 spans 13 amino acids. V lost 3 bases to trimming and J lost 3 bases, with 9 bases between them. The germline CDR1 and CDR2 sequences are DFQATT and SNEGSKA (reference sequence). The DNA for the CDR3 is TGCAGTGCTAGGAGTAGTAACAATCAGCCCCAGCATTTT. This codes for CSARSSNNQPQHF.

This clonotype was recorded many times. This chain links TRBV2 with TRBJ2-1; D gene uncertain. This CDR3 has 16 residues. The germline V and J ends were trimmed by 5 bases and 4 bases, with 18 bases remaining between them. Germline assignment: CDR1 SNHLY and CDR2 FYNNEI. For the CDR3, the DNA is TGTGCCAGCAGTTCAACTTCAGGCCGGGTGTACAATGAGCAGTTCTTC. It is translated as CASSSTSGRVYNEQFF.

The chain combines TRBV5-1 with TRBJ1-1, with D hard to call. This CDR3 has 13 amino acids. Trimming took 0 bases from V and 11 from J, leaving 14 bases between them. Germline values: CDR1 SGHRS, CDR2 YFSETQ. Here the CDR3 reads CASSLGLGTDAFF. The CDR3 bases are TGCGCCAGCAGCTTGGGACTGGGAACCGACGCTTTCTTT.

This clonotype was counted only a few times. This chain connects TRBV4-3 to TRBJ1-5, with D tentatively TRBD1 (6 bases). CDR3 length equals 18 residues. Trimming shortened V by 3 bases and J by 3 bases, and 21 bases separated the two germline ends. Germline CDR1 is LGHNA and CDR2 is YSLEER. CDR3 in amino acids: CASSQAEPRTVNNQPQHF. CDR3 nucleotide sequence: TGCGCCAGCAGCCAGGCGGAACCTCGGACAGTAAACAATCAGCCCCAGCATTTT.

This clonotype occurred a few times. The V call is TRBV18, the J call TRBJ1-5, with a possible D match to TRBD1 (6 bases). The germline V gene encodes CDR1 KGHSH and CDR2 LQKENI. Trimming shortened V by 2 bases and J by 2 bases, and 13 bases separated the two germline ends. The CDR3 is 16 residues long. This CDR3 is CASSPTGTGGNQPQHF. In DNA form, the CDR3 reads TGTGCCAGCTCACCAACAGGGACGGGGGGCAATCAGCCCCAGCATTTT.

As concerns this clonotype: One end of the junction is discordant with germline, which a read error may explain. V and J are TRBV18 and TRBJ2-7, with D hard to call. The length of the CDR3 is 14 residues. From germline, CDR1 is KGHSH and CDR2 LQKENI. CDR3 nucleotide sequence: TGTGCCAGCTCTCCACGCGTGGACCAGGAAGAGCAGTACTTC. It encodes CASSPRVDQEEQYF.